These 21 T cell receptor beta chains share one sample of origin, sequenced in a study of OX40 agonist ivuxolimab in advanced cancers. Sequenced by immunoSEQ multiplex PCR; TCRdb stores in-frame clones only, minus some. The sample includes some 80,000 clones, around 86% seen only once; the top ten take about 0.32%. The source was CD4+ or CD8+ T cells sorted from blood, collected in a trial of the OX40 agonist ivuxolimab. The receptors come from an adult with an advanced solid tumor such as melanoma, head and neck, liver or kidney cancer.

The CDR3 sequence is CASSIVRPVGYGYTF. The DNA for the CDR3 is TGTGCCAGTAGTATCGTCCGTCCAGTAGGATATGGCTACACCTTC. V gene TRBV19 combines with J gene TRBJ1-2; D not certain. The CDR3 spans 15 residues. Trimming removed 3 bases from V and 5 bases from J, with 16 bases in between. Germline lookup yields CDR1 LNHDA and CDR2 SQIVND (reference sequence).

The chain carries TRBV7-7 and TRBJ2-1; 8 bases match TRBD1. This CDR3 has 14 amino acids. With V trimmed by 1 base and J by 5 bases, 1 base remained unmatched. Per the germline V gene, CDR1 is SSHAT and CDR2 is FNYEAQ (reference sequence). CDR3 residues: CASSLDRGDNEQFF. The CDR3, as DNA: TGTGCCAGCAGCTTAGACAGGGGGGACAATGAGCAGTTCTTC.

In nucleotides, the CDR3 is TGTGCCAGCAGCAAATTAGGACAGGGGGCTTATGGCTACACCTTC. Encoded protein: CASSKLGQGAYGYTF. This chain uses TRBV11-2 with TRBJ1-2, with 11 bases fitting TRBD1. The CDR3 covers 15 residues. The trim removed 5 bases at V and 5 bases at J, leaving 7 bases unmatched. CDR1 is SGHAT, CDR2 FQNNGV, per germline.

A remark on this clone: Different DNA sequences within this sample yield the same CDR3. The rearrangement uses TRBV19 and TRBJ1-5; the match to TRBD1 covers 8 bases. The CDR3 runs 14 residues. Germline CDR1 is LNHDA and CDR2 is SQIVND (reference sequence). V lost 4 bases and J lost 7; bases outside the gene matches: 6. DNA of the CDR3: TGTGCCAGTAGTACTCGGACAGGGATGCAGCCCCAGCATTTT. It codes for CASSTRTGMQPQHF.

V gene TRBV30 combines with J gene TRBJ2-7; D gene ambiguous. CDR3 size: 13 residues. Trimming took off 7 bases at V and 0 bases at J, with 13 bases between the two ends. Germline V lookup: CDR1 GTSNPN, CDR2 SVGIG (reference sequence). The CDR3 region is CASTRTSSYEQYF. The CDR3 DNA follows: TGTGCCTCCACCAGGACCAGCTCCTACGAGCAGTACTTC. The full variable domain, with the rest looked up from reference TRBV30 and TRBJ2-7, is SQTIHQWPATLVQPVGSPLSLECTVEGTSNPNLYWYRQAAGRGLQLLFYSVGIGQISSEVPQNLSASRPQDRQFILSSKKLLLSDSGFYLCASTRTSSYEQYFGPGTRLTVT.

V usage is TRBV6-1 and J usage is TRBJ2-7; D not resolved. The CDR3 totals 11 residues. The germline V and J ends were trimmed by 3 bases and 4 bases, with 4 bases remaining between them. Per germline, CDR1 MNHNS and CDR2 SASEGT. CDR3 sequence reads: CASSEIYEQYF. CDR3 nucleotide sequence: TGTGCCAGCAGTGAGATTTACGAGCAGTACTTC.

This clone was found once. This rearrangement joins TRBV28 to TRBJ1-1; no clear D gene. Trimming removed 6 bases from V and 2 bases from J, with 10 bases in between. Germline loops: CDR1 MDHEN, CDR2 SYDVKM. This CDR3 spans 13 amino acids. DNA of the CDR3: TGTGCCAGCAGCCGGACGTCTAACACTGAAGCTTTCTTT. Its translation: CASSRTSNTEAFF. The whole variable domain, filled in from reference TRBV28 and TRBJ1-1, reads DVKVTQSSRYLVKRTGEKVFLECVQDMDHENMFWYRQDPGLGLRLIYFSYDVKMKEKGDIPEGYSVSREKKERFSLILESASTNQTSMYLCASSRTSNTEAFFGQGTRLTVV.

This rearrangement joins TRBV28 to TRBJ1-2; D is uncertain. Germline-derived CDR1 and CDR2 are MDHEN and SYDVKM. The V end lost 6 bases, the J end lost 7 bases, and 9 bases lay between the germline ends. The CDR3 sequence is 11 residues long. CDR3 DNA sequence: TGTGCCAGCAGCACAGCCCTTGGCTACACCTTC. Protein product: CASSTALGYTF.

This chain joins TRBV28 and TRBJ1-4; no definite D call. The CDR3 spans 12 residues. V lost 4 bases, J lost 8 bases, and 8 bases lay in between. CDR1 and CDR2 from the germline V gene are MDHEN and SYDVKM. The CDR3 DNA follows: TGTGCCAGCAGTTCTCCTTTGGAAAAACTGTTTTTT. Protein product: CASSSPLEKLFF.

V and J are TRBV19 and TRBJ1-2; tentatively, D is TRBD1 (5 bases). The CDR3 length is 13 residues. Trimming took 5 bases from V and 7 from J, leaving 14 bases between them. Germline assignment: CDR1 LNHDA and CDR2 SQIVND (reference sequence). The CDR3 here is CASSFSGTPGYTF. CDR3 nucleotides: TGTGCCAGTAGTTTCTCCGGGACTCCTGGCTACACCTTC.

The J gene is TRBJ1-2, the V gene TRBV30; D ambiguous. Germline CDR1 GTSNPN, CDR2 SVGIG (reference sequence). V lost 0 bases and J lost 6, with 20 bases in between. The CDR3 loop spans 16 amino acids. CDR3 bases: TGTGCCTGGAGTGTAGGGAATCGAGGCCAGCAAGATGGCTACACCTTC. This encodes CAWSVGNRGQQDGYTF.

This chain connects TRBV27 to TRBJ1-2, with D possibly matching TRBD1 (6 bases). Germline V gene data show CDR1 as MNHEY and CDR2 as SMNVEV (reference sequence). The CDR3 loop spans 12 amino acids. Trimming took off 5 bases at V and 7 bases at J, with 11 bases between the two ends. CDR3 sequence (DNA): TGTGCCAGCAGTACAGGGAGGGCTGGCTACACCTTC. Its protein is CASSTGRAGYTF.

V usage is TRBV7-9 and J usage is TRBJ2-3; TRBD2 matches at 11 bases. The CDR3 length is 18 residues. The V gene's germline CDR1 is SEHNR and CDR2 FQNEAQ (reference sequence). V shed 5 bases, J shed 1 base, and the junction held 11 bases outside the gene matches. The chain's CDR3 is CASSRTQLAGGRTDTQYF. Written as DNA, the CDR3 is TGTGCCAGCAGCCGTACACAATTAGCGGGGGGGCGCACAGATACGCAGTATTTT.

This chain joins TRBV7-9 and TRBJ1-2; possibly TRBD1 for D (5 bases). Trimming cost V 5 bases and J 6 bases, with 13 bases left between them. The germline CDR1 and CDR2 sequences are SEHNR and FQNEAQ (reference sequence). This CDR3 is built from 13 residues. CDR3 nucleotide sequence: TGTGCCAGCAGCCTAGAGGGGATAGATGGCTACACCTTC. Translated, it gives CASSLEGIDGYTF.

The rearrangement joins TRBV4-1 to TRBJ2-5; no definite D call. Germline values: CDR1 MGHRA, CDR2 YSYEKL. V was shortened by 4 bases and J by 2 bases, with 11 bases between the two germline ends. The CDR3 contains 14 residues. CDR3 bases: TGCGCCAGCAGCCCCCCGTTCAGGCAAGAGACCCAGTACTTC. Translation: CASSPPFRQETQYF.

V usage is TRBV28 and J usage is TRBJ1-2; 10 bases map to TRBD1. Losses at the gene ends were 5 bases for V and 8 bases for J; bases not matched to a gene: 11. The CDR3 extends over 15 amino acids. The germline V gene has CDR1 MDHEN and CDR2 SYDVKM. In nucleotides, the CDR3 is TGTGCCAGCAGTCTCACTCGACAGGGGGCCGGCGGCTACACCTTC. Its translation: CASSLTRQGAGGYTF.

The chain links TRBV19 to TRBJ1-1, with D maybe TRBD1 (6 bases). Germline V lookup: CDR1 LNHDA, CDR2 SQIVND (reference sequence). This CDR3 comprises 14 residues. V lost 7 bases to trimming and J lost 0 bases, with 12 bases between them. CDR3 nucleotide sequence: TGTGCCAGTATTACGGACAGCGTGAACACTGAAGCTTTCTTT. This codes for CASITDSVNTEAFF.

This clone was seen just once. The chain has TRBV6-5 and TRBJ1-1; D gene ambiguous. Germline values: CDR1 MNHEY, CDR2 SVGAGI. Trimming pared 2 bases from V and 9 bases from J, leaving 7 bases between. This CDR3 spans 11 amino acids. CDR3 in DNA: TGTGCCAGCAGTTACAAGCAGAAAGCTTTCTTT. Encoded protein: CASSYKQKAFF.

In this sample, this clone turned up a few times. The chain links TRBV7-9 to TRBJ1-2; D ambiguous. Germline V CDR1 and CDR2: SEHNR, FQNEAQ (reference sequence). Trimming pared 5 bases from V and 0 bases from J, leaving 19 bases between. The CDR3 length is 17 residues. The chain's CDR3 is CASSPNPSQKPNYGYTF. The CDR3 DNA sequence: TGTGCCAGCAGCCCAAATCCCAGCCAGAAACCTAACTATGGCTACACCTTC.

This clone occurred a few times. This chain uses TRBV9 with TRBJ2-6; D gene uncertain. Germline loops: CDR1 SGDLS, CDR2 YYNGEE. This CDR3 comprises 15 residues. V was trimmed by 0 bases and J by 0 bases, leaving 4 bases between them. This CDR3 reads CASSVEVSGANVLTF. The CDR3, as DNA: TGTGCCAGCAGCGTAGAAGTCTCTGGGGCCAACGTCCTGACTTTC. The full variable domain, with the rest looked up from reference TRBV9 and TRBJ2-6, is DSGVTQTPKHLITATGQRVTLRCSPRSGDLSVYWYQQSLDQGLQFLIQYYNGEERAKGNILERFSAQQFPDLHSELNLSSLELGDSALYFCASSVEVSGANVLTFGAGSRLTVL.

The chain links TRBV6-4 to TRBJ1-1, with no clear D. V was clipped by 5 bases and J by 1 base, with 8 bases between them. The CDR3 is 13 amino acids. Germline CDR1 and CDR2: MRHNA and SNTAGT. CDR3: CASSQARNTEAFF. The DNA of the CDR3 is TGTGCCAGCAGTCAAGCCAGGAACACTGAAGCTTTCTTT.